Described below is a single T cell receptor (beta chain) sequence and its context. Its specificity is unknown. The protocol was immunoSEQ multiplex PCR, while the TCRdb copy is restricted to in-frame clones and leaves out a portion. The sample carries 38,000 or so clones, 85% to 95% recorded once. This CDR3 contains 14 residues. Germline CDR1 is SNHLY and CDR2 is FYNNEI. V was cut by 10 bases and J by 2 bases, with 17 bases left in between. This record comes from a study of graft-versus-host responses after intestinal transplantation. V is TRBV2 and J is TRBJ1-2; D unresolved. The TCR sequence derives from a human donor who was the organ donor for an intestinal transplant. Specimen: unstimulated CD8+ T cells sorted from spleen or lymph node cells, collected before transplant. CDR3 residues: CATISRMGNYGYTF. DNA for the CDR3: TGTGCCACCATCTCCAGGATGGGCAACTATGGCTACACCTTC. Complete variable domain (other parts from reference TRBV2 and TRBJ1-2): EPEVTQTPSHQVTQMGQEVILRCVPISNHLYFYWYRQILGQKVEFLVSFYNNEISEKSEIFDDQFSVERPDGSNFTLKIRSTKLEDSAMYFCATISRMGNYGYTFGSGTRLTVV.